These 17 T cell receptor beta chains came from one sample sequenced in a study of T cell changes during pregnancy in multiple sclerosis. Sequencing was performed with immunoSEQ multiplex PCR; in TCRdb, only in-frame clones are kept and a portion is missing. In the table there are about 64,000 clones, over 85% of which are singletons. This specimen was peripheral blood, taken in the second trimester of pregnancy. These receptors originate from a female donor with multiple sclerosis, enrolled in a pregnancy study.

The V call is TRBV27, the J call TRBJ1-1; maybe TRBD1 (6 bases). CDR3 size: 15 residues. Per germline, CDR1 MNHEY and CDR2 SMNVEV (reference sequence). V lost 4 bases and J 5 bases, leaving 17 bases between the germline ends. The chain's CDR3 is CASSYPTGPMTEAFF. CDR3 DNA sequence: TGTGCCAGCAGTTACCCGACAGGCCCGATGACTGAAGCTTTCTTT.

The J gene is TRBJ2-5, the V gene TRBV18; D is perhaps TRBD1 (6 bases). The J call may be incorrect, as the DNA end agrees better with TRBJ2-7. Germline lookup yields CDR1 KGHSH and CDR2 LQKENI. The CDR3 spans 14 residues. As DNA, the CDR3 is TGTGCCAGCTCACCACCGGCAGGGGCGTCCGAGCAGTACTTC. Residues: CASSPPAGASEQYF.

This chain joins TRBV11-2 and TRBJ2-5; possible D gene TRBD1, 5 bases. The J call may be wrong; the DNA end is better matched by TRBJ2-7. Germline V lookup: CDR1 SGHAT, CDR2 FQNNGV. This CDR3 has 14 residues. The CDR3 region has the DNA TGTGCCAGCAGCTTACAGGGATTTTTCTACGAGCAGTACTTC. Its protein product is CASSLQGFFYEQYF.

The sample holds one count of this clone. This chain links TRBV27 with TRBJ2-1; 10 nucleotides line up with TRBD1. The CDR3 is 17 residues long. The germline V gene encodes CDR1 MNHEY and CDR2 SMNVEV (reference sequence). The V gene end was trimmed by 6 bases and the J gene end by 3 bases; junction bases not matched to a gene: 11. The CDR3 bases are TGTGCCAGCAGCCCAACCGGGACAGGGGTCGTCTACAATGAGCAGTTCTTC. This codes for CASSPTGTGVVYNEQFF.

The DNA of the CDR3 is TGCGCCAGCAGCATCTCCGGGACAGACACAGATACGCAGTATTTT. This encodes CASSISGTDTDTQYF. The V call is TRBV5-1, the J call TRBJ2-3, with 7 positions matching TRBD1. Germline V gene data show CDR1 as SGHRS and CDR2 as YFSETQ. The CDR3 runs 15 residues. With 4 bases clipped from V and 2 bases from J, the junction kept 7 bases outside the gene matches.

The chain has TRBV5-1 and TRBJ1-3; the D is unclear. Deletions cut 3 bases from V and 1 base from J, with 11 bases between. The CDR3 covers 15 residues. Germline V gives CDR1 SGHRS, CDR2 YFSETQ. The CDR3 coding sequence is TGCGCCAGCAGCTGGGCGCGGGATTCTGGAAACACCATATATTTT. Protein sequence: CASSWARDSGNTIYF. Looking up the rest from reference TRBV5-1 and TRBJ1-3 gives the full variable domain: KAGVTQTPRYLIKTRGQQVTLSCSPISGHRSVSWYQQTPGQGLQFLFEYFSETQRNKGNFPGRFSGRQFSNSRSEMNVSTLELGDSALYLCASSWARDSGNTIYFGEGSWLTVV.

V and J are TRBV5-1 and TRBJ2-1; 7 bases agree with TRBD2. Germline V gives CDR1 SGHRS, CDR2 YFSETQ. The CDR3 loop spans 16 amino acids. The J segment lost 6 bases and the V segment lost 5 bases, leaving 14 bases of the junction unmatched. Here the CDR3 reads CASRTSLGMGANEQFF. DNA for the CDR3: TGCGCCAGCAGGACTAGCCTTGGGATGGGTGCCAATGAGCAGTTCTTC.

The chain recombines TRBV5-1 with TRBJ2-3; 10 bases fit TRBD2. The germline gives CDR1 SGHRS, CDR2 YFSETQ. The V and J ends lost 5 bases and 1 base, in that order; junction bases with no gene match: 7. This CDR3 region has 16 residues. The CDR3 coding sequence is TGCGCCAGCAGATCCGGACTAGCGGCCGGCACAGATACGCAGTATTTT. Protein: CASRSGLAAGTDTQYF.

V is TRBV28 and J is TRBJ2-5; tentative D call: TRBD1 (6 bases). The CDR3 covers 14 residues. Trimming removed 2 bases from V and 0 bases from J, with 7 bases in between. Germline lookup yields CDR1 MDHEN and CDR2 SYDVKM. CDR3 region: CASSLGQHQETQYF. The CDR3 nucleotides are TGTGCCAGCAGTTTAGGACAGCACCAAGAGACCCAGTACTTC.

Here the CDR3 DNA reads TGTGCCAGCAGCTCTCGGGGCAGCGGGAGCTTCGATGAGCAGTTCTTC. Amino acid sequence: CASSSRGSGSFDEQFF. The chain has TRBV7-8 and TRBJ2-1; 8 nucleotides line up with TRBD2. J lost 8 bases, V lost 4 bases, and 13 bases had no gene match. This CDR3 is built from 16 residues. CDR1 is SGHVS, CDR2 FQNEAQ, per germline.

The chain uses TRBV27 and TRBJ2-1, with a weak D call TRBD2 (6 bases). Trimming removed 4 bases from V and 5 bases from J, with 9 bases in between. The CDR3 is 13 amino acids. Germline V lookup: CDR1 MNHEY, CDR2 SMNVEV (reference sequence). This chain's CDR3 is CASSYRENNEQFF. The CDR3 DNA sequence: TGTGCCAGCAGTTACCGGGAGAACAATGAGCAGTTCTTC.

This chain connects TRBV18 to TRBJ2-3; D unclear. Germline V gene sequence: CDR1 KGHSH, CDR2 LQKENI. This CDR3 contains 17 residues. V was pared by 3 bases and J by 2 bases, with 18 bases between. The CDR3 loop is CASSPLIDSELTDTQYF. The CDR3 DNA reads TGTGCCAGCTCACCTCTCATTGACTCAGAACTCACAGATACGCAGTATTTT. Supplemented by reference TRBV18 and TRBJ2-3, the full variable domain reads NAGVMQNPRHLVRRRGQEARLRCSPMKGHSHVYWYRQLPEEGLKFMVYLQKENIIDESGMPKERFSAEFPKEGPSILRIQQVVRGDSAAYFCASSPLIDSELTDTQYFGPGTRLTVL.

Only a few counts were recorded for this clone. CDR3 nucleotides: TGCGCCAGCAGCTTGGAGTGGGAGGGGGATACGCAGTATTTT. Translated, it gives CASSLEWEGDTQYF. This sequence joins TRBV5-1 and TRBJ2-3; 7 bases line up with TRBD2. The CDR3 covers 14 residues. CDR1 and CDR2 (germline): SGHRS, YFSETQ. The ends lost 0 bases at V and 6 bases at J; junction bases unmatched: 4.

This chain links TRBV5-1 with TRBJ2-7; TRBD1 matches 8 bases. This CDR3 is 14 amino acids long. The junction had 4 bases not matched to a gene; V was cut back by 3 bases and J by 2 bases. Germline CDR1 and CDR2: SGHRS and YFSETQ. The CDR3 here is CASSYTGGTYEQYF. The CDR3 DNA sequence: TGCGCCAGCAGCTATACAGGGGGGACCTACGAGCAGTACTTC.

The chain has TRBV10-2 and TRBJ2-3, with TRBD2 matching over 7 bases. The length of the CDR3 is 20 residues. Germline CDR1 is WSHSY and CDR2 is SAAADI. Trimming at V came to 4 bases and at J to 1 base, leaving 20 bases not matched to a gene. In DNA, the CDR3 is TGCGCCAGCAGTGGGGGGGTGCGGGGCGGGAGTCCTGAGGGCACAGATACGCAGTATTTT. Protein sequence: CASSGGVRGGSPEGTDTQYF.

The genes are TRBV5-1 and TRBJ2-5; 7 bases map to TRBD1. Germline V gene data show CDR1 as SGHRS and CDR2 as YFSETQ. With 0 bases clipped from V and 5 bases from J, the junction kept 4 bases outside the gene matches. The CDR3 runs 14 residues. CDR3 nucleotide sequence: TGCGCCAGCAGCTTGGGACAGGGAGTGGAGACCCAGTACTTC. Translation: CASSLGQGVETQYF.

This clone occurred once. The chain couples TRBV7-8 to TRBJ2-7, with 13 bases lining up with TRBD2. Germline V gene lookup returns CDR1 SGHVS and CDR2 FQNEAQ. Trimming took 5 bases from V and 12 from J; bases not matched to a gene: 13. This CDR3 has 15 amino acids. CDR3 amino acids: CASSDRTSGSVWVYF. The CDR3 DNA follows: TGTGCCAGCAGCGATCGGACTAGCGGGAGCGTATGGGTGTACTTC. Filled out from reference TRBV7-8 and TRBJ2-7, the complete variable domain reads GAGVSQSPRYKVAKRGQDVALRCDPISGHVSLFWYQQALGQGPEFLTYFQNEAQLDKSGLPSDRFFAERPEGSVSTLKIQRTQQEDSAVYLCASSDRTSGSVWVYFGPGTRLTVT.